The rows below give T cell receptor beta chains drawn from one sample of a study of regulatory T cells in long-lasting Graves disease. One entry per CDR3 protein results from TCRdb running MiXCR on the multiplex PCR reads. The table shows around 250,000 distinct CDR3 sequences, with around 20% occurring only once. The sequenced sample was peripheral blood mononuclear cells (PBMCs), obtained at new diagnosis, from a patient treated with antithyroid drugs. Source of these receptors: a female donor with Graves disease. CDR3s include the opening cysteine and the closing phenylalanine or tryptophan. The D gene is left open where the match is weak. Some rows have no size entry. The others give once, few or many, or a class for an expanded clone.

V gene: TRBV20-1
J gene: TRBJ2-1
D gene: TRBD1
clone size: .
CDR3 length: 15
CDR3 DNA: TGCAGTGCTGGGGATTGGACAGGGGGTAACAATGAGCAGTTCTTC
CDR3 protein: CSAGDWTGGNNEQFF

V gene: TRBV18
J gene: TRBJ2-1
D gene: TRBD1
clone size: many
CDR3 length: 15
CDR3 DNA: TGTGCCAGCTCACTATTGACAGGGGGCTGGAATGAGCAGTTCTTC
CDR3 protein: CASSLLTGGWNEQFF

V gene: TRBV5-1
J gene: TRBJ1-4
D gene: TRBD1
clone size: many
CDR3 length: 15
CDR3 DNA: TGCGCCAGCAGCTTACAGGGGGCTGTTGGTGAAAAACTGTTTTTT
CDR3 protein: CASSLQGAVGEKLFF

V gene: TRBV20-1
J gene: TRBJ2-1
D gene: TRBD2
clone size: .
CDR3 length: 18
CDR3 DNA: TGCAGTGCTAGAGCGCCGGGACTAGCGGGAGGTGGGGCCAATGAGCAGTTCTTC
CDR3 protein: CSARAPGLAGGGANEQFF

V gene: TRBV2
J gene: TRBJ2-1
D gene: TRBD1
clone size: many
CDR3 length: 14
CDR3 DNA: TGTGCCAGCAGGGACAGGAGCTCCTACAATGAGCAGTTCTTC
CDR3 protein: CASRDRSSYNEQFF

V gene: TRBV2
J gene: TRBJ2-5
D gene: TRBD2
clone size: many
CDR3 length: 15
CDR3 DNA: TGTGCCAGCAGTGAGGGTAGCGGGATCCGGGAGACCCAGTACTTC
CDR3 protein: CASSEGSGIRETQYF

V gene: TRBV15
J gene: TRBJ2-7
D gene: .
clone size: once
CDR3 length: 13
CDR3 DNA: TGTGCCACCAGCCGAGTTGAAGGGAGCGAGCAGTACTTC
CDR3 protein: CATSRVEGSEQYF

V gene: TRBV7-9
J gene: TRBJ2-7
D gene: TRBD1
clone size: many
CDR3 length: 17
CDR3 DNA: TGTGCCAGCAGCCCCAGATCGGACAGGGCCGGCTCCTACGAGCAGTACTTC
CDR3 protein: CASSPRSDRAGSYEQYF

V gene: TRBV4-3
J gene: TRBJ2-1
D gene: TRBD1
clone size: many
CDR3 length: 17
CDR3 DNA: TGCGCCAGCAGCCAAGATGCTTGGCGGACAGGGTCGAATGAGCAGTTCTTC
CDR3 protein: CASSQDAWRTGSNEQFF

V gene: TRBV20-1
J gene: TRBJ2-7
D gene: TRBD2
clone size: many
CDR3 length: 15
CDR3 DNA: TGCAGTGCTAGAGCCTCAGGACTAGCGGGAGCCGAGCAGTACTTC
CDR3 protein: CSARASGLAGAEQYF

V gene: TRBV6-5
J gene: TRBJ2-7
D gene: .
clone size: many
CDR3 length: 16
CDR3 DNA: TGTGCCAGCAGTTACAACCCCACAGGGATGAGCTACGAGCAGTACTTC
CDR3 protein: CASSYNPTGMSYEQYF

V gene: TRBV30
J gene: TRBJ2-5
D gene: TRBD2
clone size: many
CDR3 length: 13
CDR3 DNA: TGTGCCTGGATTTTTGCGGGAGAAGAGACCCAGTACTTC
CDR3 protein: CAWIFAGEETQYF

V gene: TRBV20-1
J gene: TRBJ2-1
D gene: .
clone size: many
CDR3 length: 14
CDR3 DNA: TGCAGTGCTAGCGTAGGGAGCTCCTACAATGAGCAGTTCTTC
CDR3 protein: CSASVGSSYNEQFF

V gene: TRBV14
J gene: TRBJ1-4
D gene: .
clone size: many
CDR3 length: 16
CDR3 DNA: TGTGCCAGCAGCTACAAACCGGGGAGAGCGAATGAAAAACTGTTTTTT
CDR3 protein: CASSYKPGRANEKLFF

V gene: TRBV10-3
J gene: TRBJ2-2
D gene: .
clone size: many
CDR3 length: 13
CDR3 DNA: TGTGCCATCAAGGGGGGAGACACCGGGGAGCTGTTTTTT
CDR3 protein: CAIKGGDTGELFF

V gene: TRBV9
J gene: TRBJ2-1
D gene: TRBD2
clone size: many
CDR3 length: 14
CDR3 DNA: TGTGCCAGCAGCGTAGTAGCGGGAGTTTATGAGCAGTTCTTC
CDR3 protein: CASSVVAGVYEQFF

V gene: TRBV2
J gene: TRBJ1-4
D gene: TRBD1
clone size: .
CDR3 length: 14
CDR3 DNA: TGTGCCAGCGGGGAAGACAGGGGGCTAGGAAAACTGTTTTTT
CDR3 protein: CASGEDRGLGKLFF

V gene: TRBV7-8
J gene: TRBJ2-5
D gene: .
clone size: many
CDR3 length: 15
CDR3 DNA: TGTGCCAGCAGCTTAGTCGACATATATGCAGAGACCCAGTACTTC
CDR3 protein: CASSLVDIYAETQYF

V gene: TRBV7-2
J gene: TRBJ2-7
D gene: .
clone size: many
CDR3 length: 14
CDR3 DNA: TGTGCCAGCAGCTTAGGGGGATCGGTCTACGAGCAGTACTTC
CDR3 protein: CASSLGGSVYEQYF

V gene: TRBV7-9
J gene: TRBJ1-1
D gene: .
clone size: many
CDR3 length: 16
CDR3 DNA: TGTGCCAGCAGCTTAGACTCGTACAGACAGAACACTGAAGCTTTCTTT
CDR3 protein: CASSLDSYRQNTEAFF

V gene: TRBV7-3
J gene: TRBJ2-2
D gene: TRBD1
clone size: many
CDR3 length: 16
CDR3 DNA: TGTGCCAGCAGCCCCAGGACAGGGGGATCGACCGGGGAGCTGTTTTTT
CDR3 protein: CASSPRTGGSTGELFF

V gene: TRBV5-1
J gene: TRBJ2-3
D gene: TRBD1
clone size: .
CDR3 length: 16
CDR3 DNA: TGCGCCAGCAGCTTGGCCGGGACAGGATACACAGATACGCAGTATTTT
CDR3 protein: CASSLAGTGYTDTQYF

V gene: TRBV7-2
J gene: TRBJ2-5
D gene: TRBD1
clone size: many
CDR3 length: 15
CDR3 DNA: TGTGCCAGCAGCTTAGGGACAGGGCCCCAAGAGACCCAGTACTTC
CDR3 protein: CASSLGTGPQETQYF

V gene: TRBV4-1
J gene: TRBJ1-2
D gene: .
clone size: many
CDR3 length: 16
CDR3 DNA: TGTGCCAGCAGCCAAGGACCCCTGGGCGACAGCTATGGCTACACCTTC
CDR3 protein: CASSQGPLGDSYGYTF

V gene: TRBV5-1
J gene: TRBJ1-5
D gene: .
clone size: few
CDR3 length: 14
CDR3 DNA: TGCGCCAGCAGCTTGGTTCCGGAGGACGGGTCCCAGCATTTT
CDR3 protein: CASSLVPEDGSQHF

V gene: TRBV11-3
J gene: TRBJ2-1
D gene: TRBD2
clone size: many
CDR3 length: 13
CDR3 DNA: TGTGCCAGCAGCTTGAGGGAGGGATTTGAGCAGTTCTTC
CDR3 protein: CASSLREGFEQFF

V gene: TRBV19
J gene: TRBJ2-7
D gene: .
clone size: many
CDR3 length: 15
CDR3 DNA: TGTGCCAGTAGTAAGACAGACGGATATCCACACGAGCAGTACTTC
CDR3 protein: CASSKTDGYPHEQYF

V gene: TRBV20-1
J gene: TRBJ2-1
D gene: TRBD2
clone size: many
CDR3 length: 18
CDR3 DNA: TGCAGTGCTAGAGATTCGGGTGCGACTAGCGGGGTGGGGAATGAGCAGTTCTTC
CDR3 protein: CSARDSGATSGVGNEQFF

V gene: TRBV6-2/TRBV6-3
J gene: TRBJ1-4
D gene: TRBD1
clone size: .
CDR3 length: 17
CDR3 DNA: TGTGCCGGCAGGCATCCGGGACAGGGCTCGGCTAATGAAAAACTGTTTTTT
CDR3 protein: CAGRHPGQGSANEKLFF

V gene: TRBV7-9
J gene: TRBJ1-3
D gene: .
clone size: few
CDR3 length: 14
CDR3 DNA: TGTGCCAGCAGTGAGTTGGGCTCTGGAAACACCATATATTTT
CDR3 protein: CASSELGSGNTIYF

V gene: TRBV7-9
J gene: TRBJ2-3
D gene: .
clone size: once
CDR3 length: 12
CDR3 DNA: TGTGCCAGCAGCTCGTCGGCCGATACGCAGTATTTT
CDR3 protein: CASSSSADTQYF

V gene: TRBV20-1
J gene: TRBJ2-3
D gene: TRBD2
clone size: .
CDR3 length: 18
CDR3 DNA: TGCAGTGTTTTACCGGGACTAGCGGGAGTGGCTAGTACAGATACGCAGTATTTT
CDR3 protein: CSVLPGLAGVASTDTQYF

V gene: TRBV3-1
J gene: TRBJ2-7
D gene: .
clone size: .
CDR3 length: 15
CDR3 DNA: TGTGCCAGCAGCCAAGGTATTGGGGGAACCTACGAGCAGTACTTC
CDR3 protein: CASSQGIGGTYEQYF

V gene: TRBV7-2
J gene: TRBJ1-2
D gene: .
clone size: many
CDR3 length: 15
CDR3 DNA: TGTGCCAGCAGCTTAGCGGGCAGGTCCTCCTATGGCTACACCTTC
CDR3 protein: CASSLAGRSSYGYTF

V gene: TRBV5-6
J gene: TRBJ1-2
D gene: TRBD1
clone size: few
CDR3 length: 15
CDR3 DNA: TGTGCCAGCAGCGGAGGACAGGGGTTGAACTATGGCTACACCTTC
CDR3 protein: CASSGGQGLNYGYTF

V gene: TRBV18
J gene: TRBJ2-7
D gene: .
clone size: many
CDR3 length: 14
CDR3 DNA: TGTGCCAGCTCACCAGGCCAGGAGGCCTACGAGCAGTACTTC
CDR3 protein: CASSPGQEAYEQYF

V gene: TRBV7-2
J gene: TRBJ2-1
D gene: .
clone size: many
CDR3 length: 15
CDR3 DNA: TGTGCCAGCAGCCCCGACAGCCTCTCTTTCAATGAGCAGTTCTTC
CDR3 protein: CASSPDSLSFNEQFF

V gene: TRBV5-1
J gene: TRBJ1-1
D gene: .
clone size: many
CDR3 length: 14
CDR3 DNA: TGCGCCAGCGTGGGCGGGGTGAGGGACACTGAAGCTTTCTTT
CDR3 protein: CASVGGVRDTEAFF

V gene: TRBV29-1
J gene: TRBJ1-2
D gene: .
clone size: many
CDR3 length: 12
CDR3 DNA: TGCAGCGGTACGGGGTCCAACTATGGCTACACCTTC
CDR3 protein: CSGTGSNYGYTF

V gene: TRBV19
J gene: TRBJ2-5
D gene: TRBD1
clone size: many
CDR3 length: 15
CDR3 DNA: TGTGCCAGTAGACCGGACAGGGGGATTGAAGAGACCCAGTACTTC
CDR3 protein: CASRPDRGIEETQYF

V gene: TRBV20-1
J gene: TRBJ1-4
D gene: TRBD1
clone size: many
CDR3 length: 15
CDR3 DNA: TGCAGTGCTAGAGATCTGACAGGGGGCTCTGAAAAACTGTTTTTT
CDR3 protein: CSARDLTGGSEKLFF

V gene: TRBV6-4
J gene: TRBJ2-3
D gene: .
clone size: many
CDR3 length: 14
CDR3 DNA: TGTGCCAGCAGTGACAGGGGAGGTACAGATACGCAGTATTTT
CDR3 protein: CASSDRGGTDTQYF

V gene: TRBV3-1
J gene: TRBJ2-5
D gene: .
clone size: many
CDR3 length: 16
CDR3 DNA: TGTGCCAGCAGCCAAGGGGGGGCGGTAACGCGGGAGACCCAGTACTTC
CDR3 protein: CASSQGGAVTRETQYF

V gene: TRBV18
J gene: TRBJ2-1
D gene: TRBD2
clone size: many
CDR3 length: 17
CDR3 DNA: TGTGCCAGCTCACCTCCGGGACTAGCAAGCTCCTACAATGAGCAGTTCTTC
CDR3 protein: CASSPPGLASSYNEQFF

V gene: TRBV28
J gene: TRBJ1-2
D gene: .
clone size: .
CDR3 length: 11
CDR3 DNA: TGTGCCGTCCAGGGTAACTATGGCTACACCTTC
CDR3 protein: CAVQGNYGYTF

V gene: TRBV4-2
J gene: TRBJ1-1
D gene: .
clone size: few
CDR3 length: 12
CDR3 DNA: TGTGCCAGCAGCCAGCGTAACACTGAAGCTTTCTTT
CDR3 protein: CASSQRNTEAFF

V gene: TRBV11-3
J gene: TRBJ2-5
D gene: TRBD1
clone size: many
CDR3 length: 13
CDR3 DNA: TGTGCCAGCAAAGGACAGGCCCAAGAGACCCAGTACTTC
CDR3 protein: CASKGQAQETQYF

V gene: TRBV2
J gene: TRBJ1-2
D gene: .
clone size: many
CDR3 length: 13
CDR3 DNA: TGCGCCAGCAGTGAGGGCCGGAACTATGGCTACACCTTC
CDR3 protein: CASSEGRNYGYTF

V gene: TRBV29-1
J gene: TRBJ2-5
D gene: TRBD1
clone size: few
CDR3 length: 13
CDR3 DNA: TGCAGCGTTCTTACAGGGGGCATGGAGACCCAGTACTTC
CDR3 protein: CSVLTGGMETQYF

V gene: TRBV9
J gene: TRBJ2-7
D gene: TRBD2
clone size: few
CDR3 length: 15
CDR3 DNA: TGTGCCGGCAGCGCCCAAGCGGGAGAGGTCCACGAGCAGTACTTC
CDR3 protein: CAGSAQAGEVHEQYF

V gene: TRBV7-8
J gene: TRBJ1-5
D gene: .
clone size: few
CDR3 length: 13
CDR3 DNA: TGTGCCAGCAGCTTATATGGGGAACAGCCCCAGCATTTT
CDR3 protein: CASSLYGEQPQHF

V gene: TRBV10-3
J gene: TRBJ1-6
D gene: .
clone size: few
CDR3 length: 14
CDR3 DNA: TGTGCCATCAGTGGTGGAGGGTTCAATTCACCCCTCCACTTT
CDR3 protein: CAISGGGFNSPLHF

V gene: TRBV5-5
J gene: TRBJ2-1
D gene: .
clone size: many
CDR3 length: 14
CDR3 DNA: TGTGCCAGCAGCTGGGACCTGGCCTACAATGAGCAGTTCTTC
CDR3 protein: CASSWDLAYNEQFF

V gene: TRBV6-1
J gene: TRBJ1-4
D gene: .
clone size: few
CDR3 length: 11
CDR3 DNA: TGTGCCAGCAAAGGAGGTGAAAAACTGTTTTTT
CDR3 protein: CASKGGEKLFF